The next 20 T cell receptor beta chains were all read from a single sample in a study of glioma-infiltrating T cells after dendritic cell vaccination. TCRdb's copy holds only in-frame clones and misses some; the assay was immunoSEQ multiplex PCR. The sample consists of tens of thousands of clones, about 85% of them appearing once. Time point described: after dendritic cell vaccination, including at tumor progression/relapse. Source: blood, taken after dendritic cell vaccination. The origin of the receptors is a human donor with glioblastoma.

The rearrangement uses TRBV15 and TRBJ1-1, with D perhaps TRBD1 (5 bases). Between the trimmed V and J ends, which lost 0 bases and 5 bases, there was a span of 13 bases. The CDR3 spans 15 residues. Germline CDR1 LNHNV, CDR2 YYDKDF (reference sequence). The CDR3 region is CATSRDLSGNTEAFF. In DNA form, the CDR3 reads TGTGCCACCAGCAGAGATCTCTCAGGGAATACTGAAGCTTTCTTT.

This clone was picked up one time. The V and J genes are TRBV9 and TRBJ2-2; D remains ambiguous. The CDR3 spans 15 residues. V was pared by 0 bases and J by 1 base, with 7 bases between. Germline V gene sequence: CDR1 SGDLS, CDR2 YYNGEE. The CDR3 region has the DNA TGTGCCAGCAGCGTAGCGGCAGGGAACACCGGGGAGCTGTTTTTT. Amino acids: CASSVAAGNTGELFF.

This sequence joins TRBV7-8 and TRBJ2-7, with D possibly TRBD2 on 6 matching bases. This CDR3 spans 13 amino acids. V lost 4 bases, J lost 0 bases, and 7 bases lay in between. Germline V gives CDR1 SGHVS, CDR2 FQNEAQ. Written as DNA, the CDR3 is TGTGCCAGCAGCTGGACTAACTCCTACGAGCAGTACTTC. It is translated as CASSWTNSYEQYF.

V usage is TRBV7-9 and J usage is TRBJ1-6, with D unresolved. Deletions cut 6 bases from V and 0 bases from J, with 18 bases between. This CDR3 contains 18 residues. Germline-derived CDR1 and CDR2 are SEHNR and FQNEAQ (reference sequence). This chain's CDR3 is CASSQATSMSSYNSPLHF. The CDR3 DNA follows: TGTGCCAGCAGTCAAGCCACGTCAATGAGCTCCTATAATTCACCCCTCCACTTT.

CDR3 in amino acids: CASSLEGQGSGEQYF. The CDR3 nucleotides read TGCGCCAGCAGCTTGGAAGGGCAGGGATCTGGAGAGCAGTACTTC. This rearrangement joins TRBV5-1 to TRBJ2-7, with D tentatively TRBD1 (5 bases). CDR1 and CDR2 (germline): SGHRS, YFSETQ. The CDR3 contains 15 residues. Trimming cost V 0 bases and J 7 bases, with 17 bases left between them.

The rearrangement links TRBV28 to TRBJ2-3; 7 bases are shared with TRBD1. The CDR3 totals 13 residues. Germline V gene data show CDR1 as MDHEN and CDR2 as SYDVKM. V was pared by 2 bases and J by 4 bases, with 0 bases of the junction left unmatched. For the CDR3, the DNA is TGTGCCAGCAGTTTAAGGGGGCCAGATACGCAGTATTTT. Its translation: CASSLRGPDTQYF.

This CDR3 is CASSQDRVTTEAFF. As DNA, the CDR3 is TGCGCCAGCAGCCAGGACAGGGTCACTACTGAAGCTTTCTTT. The chain is built from TRBV4-1 and TRBJ1-1; 8 nucleotides line up with TRBD1. Germline V gene lookup returns CDR1 MGHRA and CDR2 YSYEKL. The junction had 5 bases not matched to a gene; V was cut back by 3 bases and J by 5 bases. This CDR3 is 14 amino acids long.

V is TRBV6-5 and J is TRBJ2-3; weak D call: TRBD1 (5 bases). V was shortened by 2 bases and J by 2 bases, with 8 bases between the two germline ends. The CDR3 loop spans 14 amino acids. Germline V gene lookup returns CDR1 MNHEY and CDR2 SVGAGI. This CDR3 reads CASSYDRFTDTQYF. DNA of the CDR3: TGTGCCAGCAGTTACGACAGATTCACAGATACGCAGTATTTT.

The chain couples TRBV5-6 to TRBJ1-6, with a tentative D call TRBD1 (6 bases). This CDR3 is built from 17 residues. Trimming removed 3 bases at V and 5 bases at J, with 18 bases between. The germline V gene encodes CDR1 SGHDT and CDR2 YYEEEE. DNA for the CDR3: TGTGCCAGCAGCTACGTTGCTGGGGGCTACGATAATTCACCCCTCCACTTT. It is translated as CASSYVAGGYDNSPLHF.

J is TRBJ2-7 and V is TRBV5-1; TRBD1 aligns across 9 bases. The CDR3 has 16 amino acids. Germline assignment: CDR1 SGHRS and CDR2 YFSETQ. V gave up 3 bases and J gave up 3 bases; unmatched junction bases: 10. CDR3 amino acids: CASSSSDRGLHYEQYF. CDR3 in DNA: TGCGCCAGCAGCTCATCGGACAGGGGCCTCCACTACGAGCAGTACTTC.

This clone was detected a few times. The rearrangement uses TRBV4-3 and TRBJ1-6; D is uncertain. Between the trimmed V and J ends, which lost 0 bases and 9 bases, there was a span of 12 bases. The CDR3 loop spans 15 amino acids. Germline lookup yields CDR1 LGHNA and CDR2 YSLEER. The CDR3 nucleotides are TGCGCCAGCAGCCAAGATTCTACATCTAGTTCACCCCTCCACTTT. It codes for CASSQDSTSSSPLHF.

DNA for the CDR3: TGTGCCAGCAGTTACTCGACAAAACCCCCCTACGAGCAGTACTTC. It encodes CASSYSTKPPYEQYF. V usage is TRBV6-5 and J usage is TRBJ2-7, with D uncertain. This CDR3 comprises 15 residues. The germline gives CDR1 MNHEY, CDR2 SVGAGI. V gave up 0 bases and J gave up 2 bases, with 11 bases separating them.

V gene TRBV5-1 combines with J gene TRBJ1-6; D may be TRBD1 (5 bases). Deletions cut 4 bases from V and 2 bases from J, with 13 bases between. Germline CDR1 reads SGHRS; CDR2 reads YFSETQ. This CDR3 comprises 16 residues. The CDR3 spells CASSVGRTTYNSPLHF. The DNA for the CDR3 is TGCGCCAGCAGCGTTGGTCGGACAACCTATAATTCACCCCTCCACTTT.

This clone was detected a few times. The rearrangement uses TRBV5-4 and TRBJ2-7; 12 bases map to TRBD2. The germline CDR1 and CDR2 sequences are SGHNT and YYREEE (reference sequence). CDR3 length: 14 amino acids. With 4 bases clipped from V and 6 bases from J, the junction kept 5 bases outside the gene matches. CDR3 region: CASSRLAGVTEQYF. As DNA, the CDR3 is TGTGCCAGCAGCCGACTAGCGGGAGTGACCGAGCAGTACTTC.

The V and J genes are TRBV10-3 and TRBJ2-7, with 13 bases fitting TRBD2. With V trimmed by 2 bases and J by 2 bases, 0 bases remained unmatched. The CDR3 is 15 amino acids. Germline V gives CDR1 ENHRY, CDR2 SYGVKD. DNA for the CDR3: TGTGCCATCAGTGAGGGGACTAGCGGGGCCTACGAGCAGTACTTC. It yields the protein CAISEGTSGAYEQYF.

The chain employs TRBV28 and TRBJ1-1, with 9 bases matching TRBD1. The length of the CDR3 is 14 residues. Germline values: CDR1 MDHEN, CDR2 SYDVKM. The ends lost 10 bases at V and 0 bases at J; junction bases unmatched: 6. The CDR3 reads CATRDRALNTEAFF. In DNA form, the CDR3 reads TGTGCCACCCGGGACAGGGCGTTGAACACTGAAGCTTTCTTT.

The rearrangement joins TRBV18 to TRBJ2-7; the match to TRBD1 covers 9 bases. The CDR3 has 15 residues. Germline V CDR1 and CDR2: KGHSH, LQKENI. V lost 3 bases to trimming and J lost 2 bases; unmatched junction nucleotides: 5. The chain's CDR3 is CASSPRQGGAYEQYF. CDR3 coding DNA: TGTGCCAGCTCACCGAGACAGGGGGGAGCCTACGAGCAGTACTTC.

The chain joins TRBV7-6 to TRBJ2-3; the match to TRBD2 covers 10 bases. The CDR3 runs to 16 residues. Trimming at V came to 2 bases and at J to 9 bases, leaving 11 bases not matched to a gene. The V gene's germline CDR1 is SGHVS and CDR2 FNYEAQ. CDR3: CASSLNPSGSSGTQYF. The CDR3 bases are TGTGCCAGCAGCTTAAATCCTAGCGGGAGTTCTGGAACGCAGTATTTT.

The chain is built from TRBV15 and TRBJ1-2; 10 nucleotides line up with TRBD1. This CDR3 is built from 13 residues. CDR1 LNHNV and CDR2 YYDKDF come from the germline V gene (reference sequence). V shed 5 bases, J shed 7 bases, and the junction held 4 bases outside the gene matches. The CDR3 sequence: CATSGQGEVGYTF. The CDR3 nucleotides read TGTGCCACCAGCGGACAGGGGGAGGTTGGCTACACCTTC. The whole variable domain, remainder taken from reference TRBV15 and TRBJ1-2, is DAMVIQNPRYQVTQFGKPVTLSCSQTLNHNVMYWYQQKSSQAPKLLFHYYDKDFNNEADTPDNFQSRRPNTSFCFLDIRSPGLGDTAMYLCATSGQGEVGYTFGSGTRLTVV.

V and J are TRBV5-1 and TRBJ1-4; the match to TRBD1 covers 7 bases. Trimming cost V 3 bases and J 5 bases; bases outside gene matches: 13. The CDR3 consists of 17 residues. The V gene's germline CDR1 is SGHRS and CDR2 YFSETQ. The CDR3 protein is CASSSPSGDRLNEKLFF. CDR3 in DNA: TGCGCCAGCAGCTCTCCGTCCGGGGACAGACTAAATGAAAAACTGTTTTTT.